This is a list of T cell receptor beta chains from one sample in a study of T cell responses to AZD1222 COVID-19 vaccine. Assay used: immunoSEQ multiplex PCR; TCRdb lists only in-frame clones, some missing. The sample consists of some 110,000 clones, 80% to 90% of them appearing once. Sample: peripheral blood, taken 28 days after the second AZD1222 dose. All receptors come from an adult who received the AZD1222 COVID-19 vaccine. The CDR3 runs from the conserved cysteine through the conserved F or W. The D gene is left open where the match is weak. Not every row has a clone size; where given, it reads once, few, many or a size class.

j_call | clone_size | v_call | d_call | cdr3_nt | cdr3_aa
TRBJ2-1 | NA | TRBV19 | NA | TGTGCCAGTAGTTACGGGGGGCCGGGCTCCTACAATGAGCAGTTCTTC | CASSYGGPGSYNEQFF
TRBJ1-1 | NA | TRBV9 | NA | TGTGCCAGCAGCGTAGGGGCCGGGACTGAAGCTTTCTTT | CASSVGAGTEAFF
TRBJ1-4 | NA | TRBV3-1/TRBV3-2 | NA | TGTGCCAGCAGCCAAGATATAGAAATGAACAAACTGTTTTTT | CASSQDIEMNKLFF
TRBJ1-4 | NA | TRBV12-5 | NA | TGTGCTAGTGGCCAGGCGGCGGGATTCCGAACTAATGAAAAACTGTTTTTT | CASGQAAGFRTNEKLFF
TRBJ2-7 | NA | TRBV11-2 | TRBD2 | TGTGCCAGCAGCTTACTTAGCGGGGGGGGCGAGCAGTACTTC | CASSLLSGGGEQYF
TRBJ1-2 | NA | TRBV4-2 | TRBD1 | TGTGCCAGCAGCCAAGGCAGACAGGGGCATGGCTACACCTTC | CASSQGRQGHGYTF
TRBJ2-7 | NA | TRBV12-3/TRBV12-4 | TRBD2 | TGTGCCAGTAGACTAGCGGCGTACGAGCAGTACTTC | CASRLAAYEQYF
TRBJ2-1 | NA | TRBV11-3 | TRBD1 | TGTGCCAGCAGCTCCGGGACAGGGGAGAATGAGCAGTTCTTC | CASSSGTGENEQFF
TRBJ2-7 | NA | TRBV6-2/TRBV6-3 | NA | TGTGCCAGCAGTTACGGAGATGGGGGCTACGAGCAGTACTTC | CASSYGDGGYEQYF
TRBJ2-7 | NA | TRBV6-5 | NA | TGTGCCAGCAGTTCCACGTTTATTGCATCCTACGAGCAGTACTTC | CASSSTFIASYEQYF
TRBJ2-1 | NA | TRBV5-4 | NA | TGTGCCAGCAGCTTGGGGCGGGCAGGCCAGGTCTACAATGAGCAGTTCTTC | CASSLGRAGQVYNEQFF
TRBJ1-4 | NA | TRBV3-1/TRBV3-2 | TRBD1 | TGTGCCAGCAGCCAAGTAGGGGGCGGTGAAAAACTGTTTTTT | CASSQVGGGEKLFF
TRBJ1-1 | NA | TRBV30 | NA | TGTGCCTGGAGTGTATCTGGGGTAAACACTGAAGCTTTCTTT | CAWSVSGVNTEAFF
TRBJ2-5 | NA | TRBV14 | NA | TGTGCCAGCAGCCAAGAGGCGGAGACCCAGTACTTC | CASSQEAETQYF
TRBJ2-3 | once | TRBV19 | TRBD1 | TGTGCCACAACCGCGGGCAGGGGGTCAGATACGCAGTATTTT | CATTAGRGSDTQYF
TRBJ2-7 | NA | TRBV6-2/TRBV6-3 | NA | TGTGCCAGCAGTTACGGCCCAACCTACGAGCAGTACTTC | CASSYGPTYEQYF
TRBJ2-7 | NA | TRBV9 | NA | TGTGCCAGCAGCAACCAACCAGACTACGAGCAGTACTTC | CASSNQPDYEQYF
TRBJ2-4 | NA | TRBV5-1 | NA | TGCGCCAGCAGCTTGTCAGGTGTGGCCAAAAACATTCAGTACTTC | CASSLSGVAKNIQYF
TRBJ1-1 | NA | TRBV5-1 | TRBD1 | TGCGCCAGCAGCTTGGCACCGGGACAGGGTGGGAGAGCTTTCTTT | CASSLAPGQGGRAFF
TRBJ2-2 | NA | TRBV28 | TRBD1 | TGTGCCAGCAGTTCCCCCGGGACAGGGGCCGGGGAGCTGTTTTTT | CASSSPGTGAGELFF
TRBJ1-5 | few | TRBV19 | NA | TGTGCCAGTAGTATTGTTGGGAGCAATCAGCCCCAGCATTTT | CASSIVGSNQPQHF
TRBJ2-7 | NA | TRBV7-9 | NA | TGTGCCAGCAGCTCCCCTCGGGGGCTGGCCTACGAGCAGTACTTC | CASSSPRGLAYEQYF